Listed below are T cell receptor beta chains from one sample, sequenced in a study of prognosis after radiotherapy for stage I lung cancer. TCRdb independently ran MiXCR on the multiplex PCR reads; one entry per CDR3 protein. This table has around 30,000 distinct CDR3 sequences, about 32% appearing once. The sequences come from PBMCs, collected before or after stereotactic body radiation therapy (not recorded which). Receptors originate from a donor of 50 years or more with non-small cell lung cancer. Both conserved end residues are part of each CDR3. Each record gives: CDR3 length, D gene, V gene, J gene, clone size, CDR3 protein, CDR3 DNA. The D gene is left open where the match is weak. Clone sizes are given selectively: once, few, many, or a class where the clone is expanded.

13	.	TRBV19	TRBJ2-7	.	CASSGQGSHEQYF	TGTGCCAGTAGTGGTCAGGGGTCCCACGAGCAGTACTTC
15	.	TRBV6-1	TRBJ1-2	many	CASETASNLAYGYTF	TGTGCCTCGGAGACAGCCTCCAACCTTGCCTATGGCTACACCTTC
17	.	TRBV3-1	TRBJ1-2	many	CASSQDGVRVSNYGYTF	TGTGCCAGCAGCCAAGATGGGGTGCGGGTATCTAACTATGGCTACACCTTC
14	.	TRBV6-1	TRBJ1-6	medium-sized	CASSARGQDSPLHF	TGTGCCAGCAGTGCGAGGGGCCAAGATTCACCCCTCCACTTT
15	TRBD2	TRBV5-4	TRBJ2-1	many	CASSPWDRREGEQFF	TGTGCCAGCAGCCCTTGGGACCGGCGGGAGGGAGAGCAGTTCTTC
16	.	TRBV4-1	TRBJ1-4	many	CASSQEPGAANEKLFF	TGCGCCAGCAGCCAAGAACCGGGAGCGGCCAATGAAAAACTGTTTTTT
15	.	TRBV6-2/TRBV6-3	TRBJ2-7	.	CASSRSRDGDYEQYF	TGTGCCAGCAGTCGGTCCCGGGACGGTGACTACGAGCAGTACTTC
14	.	TRBV11-1	TRBJ2-3	many	CASSLRERSDTQYF	TGTGCCAGCAGCCTTAGGGAACGATCAGATACGCAGTATTTT
14	.	TRBV20-1	TRBJ2-1	many	CSARDLRNYNEQFF	TGCAGTGCTAGAGATCTTAGGAATTACAATGAGCAGTTCTTC
16	.	TRBV5-1	TRBJ2-3	.	CASSLVTGWGTDTQYF	TGCGCTAGCAGCTTGGTTACGGGGTGGGGCACAGATACGCAGTATTTT
18	TRBD2	TRBV24-1	TRBJ2-2	many	CATSDHPGGQGVSGELFF	TGTGCCACCAGTGACCACCCGGGGGGGCAGGGTGTCTCCGGGGAGCTGTTTTTT
12	.	TRBV19	TRBJ1-2	many	CASSIEGRGYTF	TGTGCCAGTAGTATAGAGGGCAGAGGCTACACCTTC
14	TRBD1	TRBV4-1	TRBJ1-4	few	CASSQVGDSFKLFF	TGCGCCAGCAGCCAAGTTGGGGACAGCTTCAAACTGTTTTTT
14	TRBD1	TRBV19	TRBJ2-7	.	CASSIGTENYEQYF	TGTGCCAGTAGTATCGGGACAGAAAACTACGAGCAGTACTTC
16	TRBD2	TRBV19	TRBJ2-1	many	CASSTTGTSLVNEQFF	TGTGCCAGTAGTACGACCGGGACTAGCCTTGTCAATGAGCAGTTCTTC
15	.	TRBV11-1	TRBJ2-2	many	CASSPRDGYTGELFF	TGTGCCAGCAGCCCGCGGGACGGTTACACCGGGGAGCTGTTTTTT
12	.	TRBV7-2	TRBJ2-3	.	CASSSQLDTQYF	TGTGCCAGCAGCTCCCAACTGGATACGCAGTATTTT
13	.	TRBV28	TRBJ2-1	many	CASNPSPDRQQFF	TGTGCCAGCAACCCCTCGCCGGACCGCCAGCAGTTCTTC
17	.	TRBV2	TRBJ2-5	.	CASTPGMGRKNQETQYF	TGTGCCAGCACTCCCGGGATGGGGCGTAAAAACCAAGAGACCCAGTACTTC
16	TRBD2	TRBV30	TRBJ2-7	few	CAWRETGTSGTGEQYF	TGTGCCTGGAGGGAAACCGGGACTAGCGGGACGGGGGAGCAGTACTTC
16	TRBD2	TRBV6-1	TRBJ2-1	many	CASSGGAGESYNEQFF	TGTGCCAGCAGTGGCGGAGCGGGAGAGTCCTACAATGAGCAGTTCTTC
12	.	TRBV24-1	TRBJ1-2	once	CATSSPYYGYTF	TGTGCCACCAGTTCGCCCTACTATGGCTACACCTTC
15	TRBD1	TRBV19	TRBJ1-2	many	CASSTWTGANYGYTF	TGTGCCAGTAGTACCTGGACAGGGGCCAACTATGGCTACACCTTC
15	TRBD1	TRBV20-1	TRBJ1-6	.	CSAVFYRGMDSPLHF	TGCAGTGCTGTGTTTTACAGGGGAATGGATTCACCCCTCCACTTT
14	.	TRBV6-5	TRBJ2-4	medium-sized	CASSYTGRLSIQYF	TGTGCCAGCAGTTACACTGGACGCCTAAGCATTCAGTACTTC
16	.	TRBV5-1	TRBJ2-2	.	CASRHQGGGKTGELFF	TGCGCCAGCAGGCACCAAGGAGGAGGGAAAACCGGGGAGCTGTTTTTT
18	TRBD2	TRBV3-1	TRBJ2-3	many	CASSPGTSGSTSTDTQYF	TGTGCCAGCAGTCCTGGGACTAGCGGGAGCACTAGCACAGATACGCAGTATTTT
12	.	TRBV28	TRBJ1-4	many	CASGSANEKLFF	TGTGCCAGCGGGTCGGCTAATGAAAAACTGTTTTTT
13	.	TRBV30	TRBJ2-5	few	CAWNLILRETQYF	TGTGCCTGGAACTTGATTCTGAGGGAGACCCAGTACTTC
18	.	TRBV14	TRBJ2-2	many	CASSLVQSGWGYTGELFF	TGTGCCAGCAGCCTTGTTCAATCTGGATGGGGTTACACCGGGGAGCTGTTTTTT
15	TRBD1	TRBV19	TRBJ2-5	many	CASSIGGQAGETQYF	TGTGCCAGTAGTATAGGGGGACAGGCGGGGGAGACCCAGTACTTC
19	.	TRBV2	TRBJ2-2	.	CASSDSPLSLVENTGELFF	TGTGCCAGCAGTGATTCCCCCCTATCGTTGGTGGAGAACACCGGGGAGCTGTTTTTT
13	.	TRBV6-9	TRBJ2-3	.	CASSYLRGYTQYF	TGTGCCAGCAGTTACCTACGGGGGTATACGCAGTATTTT
14	.	TRBV18	TRBJ2-7	many	CASSTGSLHYEQYF	TGTGCCAGCTCAACAGGGAGTCTGCACTACGAGCAGTACTTC
12	.	TRBV6-1	TRBJ2-1	.	CASSARVNEQFF	TGTGCCAGCAGTGCACGGGTCAATGAGCAGTTCTTC
12	TRBD1	TRBV19	TRBJ1-1	many	CASSNRDSEAFF	TGTGCCAGTAGTAATCGGGACAGTGAAGCTTTCTTT
16	.	TRBV2	TRBJ2-1	many	CASSYIARPDGNEQFF	TGTGCCAGCAGTTACATAGCGAGACCGGACGGCAATGAGCAGTTCTTC
15	TRBD1	TRBV24-1	TRBJ1-2	many	CATSDMDRGQGGYTF	TGTGCCACCAGTGATATGGACAGGGGGCAAGGGGGCTACACCTTC
14	TRBD1	TRBV6-5	TRBJ2-7	many	CASSSPGQFYEQYF	TGTGCCAGCAGTTCACCGGGACAGTTCTACGAGCAGTACTTC
15	.	TRBV24-1	TRBJ2-7	.	CATSDPRLGSYEQYF	TGTGCCACCAGTGATCCGCGGTTAGGTTCCTACGAGCAGTACTTC
12	.	TRBV28	TRBJ1-2	many	CASSFTDGGYTF	TGTGCCAGCAGTTTTACGGACGGTGGCTACACCTTC
13	.	TRBV2	TRBJ2-3	many	CASRDSGTDTQYF	TGTGCCAGCCGAGATTCTGGCACAGATACGCAGTATTTT
16	.	TRBV6-1	TRBJ2-3	many	CASSELDLRGTDTQYF	TGTGCCAGCAGTGAGCTAGACCTAAGAGGCACAGATACGCAGTATTTT
16	TRBD2	TRBV6-1	TRBJ2-3	.	CASSQRTSGSTDTQYF	TGTGCCAGCAGCCAGAGGACTAGCGGGTCCACAGATACGCAGTATTTT
14	.	TRBV12-3/TRBV12-4	TRBJ2-3	many	CASTLAGITDTQYF	TGTGCCAGCACCTTGGCTGGCATCACAGATACGCAGTATTTT
15	TRBD1	TRBV24-1	TRBJ2-7	many	CATSAPGQGINEQYF	TGTGCCACCAGTGCCCCTGGACAGGGGATCAACGAGCAGTACTTC
11	.	TRBV2	TRBJ1-1	many	CASSVGWEAFF	TGTGCCAGCAGTGTAGGGTGGGAAGCTTTCTTT
15	TRBD2	TRBV2	TRBJ2-7	many	CASRGLAGVLDEQYF	TGTGCCAGCAGGGGACTAGCGGGAGTTCTCGACGAGCAGTACTTC